This T cell receptor (beta chain) was observed in a study of early T cells in non-severe SARS-CoV-2 infection. General study findings and limits: VDJdb matching skewed toward anti-spike CD8 responses, missing private and CD4 specificities.

As to this clonotype: Its specificity is unknown.

The CDR3 is 13 residues long. Deletions cut 4 bases from V and 5 bases from J, with 11 bases between. CDR1 and CDR2 from the germline V gene are SGHAT and FQNNGV. Unique molecular identifiers (one per individual cDNA molecule) were attached. From the 5' RACE reads, TCRdb called clonotypes with MiXCR, one entry per CDR3 protein. The sample yields some 40,000 distinct CDR3 sequences, 5.4% seen once. This material consisted of whole blood, taken at baseline. The source is an adult who was a healthcare worker with PCR-confirmed SARS-CoV-2 infection or an uninfected control (not recorded which). The chain employs TRBV11-2 and TRBJ2-5, with D hard to call. The CDR3 loop reads CASSSMVFETQYF. The CDR3, as DNA: TGTGCCAGCAGCTCAATGGTTTTCGAGACCCAGTACTTC. Full variable domain (rest looked up from reference TRBV11-2 and TRBJ2-5): EAGVAQSPRYKIIEKRQSVAFWCNPISGHATLYWYQQILGQGPKLLIQFQNNGVVDDSQLPKDRFSAERLKGVDSTLKIQPAKLEDSAVYLCASSSMVFETQYFGPGTRLLVL.